The clone carrying this T cell receptor beta chain has just a few counts. Relative to the germline gene, one junction end is altered; a read error may explain this. The data were produced by immunoSEQ multiplex PCR, yet TCRdb's version contains in-frame clones alone and is incomplete. The sample records 150,000 to 200,000 clones, approximately 70% being singletons. This sample stems from a study of shared clonotypes between healthy human individuals. CDR1 is DFQATT, CDR2 SNEGSKA, per germline (reference sequence). The CDR3 totals 11 residues. The donor cohort consisted entirely of Caucasian adults residing in Nashville, Tennessee.

The sequencing input was memory CD4+ T cells sorted from blood. The subset is: CD45RA-negative fraction. The TCR originated in a man aged 25 to 40 in good health. This chain links TRBV20-1 with TRBJ2-7; D is undetermined. In DNA form, the CDR3 reads TGCAGTGCTAGAGATCCGCCCCGGCAGCACTTC. It is translated as CSARDPPRQHF.